What follows are 21 T cell receptor beta chains derived from one specimen sequenced in a study of CXCR3-negative and CXCR3-positive naive CD8 T cells. UMI-labeled TRB cDNA libraries were prepared by 5' RACE. TCRdb re-called the 5' RACE reads and shows each CDR3 protein once, DNA omitted. Recorded for this sample: some 100,000 distinct CDR3 sequences. Study conclusions and caveats: TRB CDR3 hydrophobicity was greater in CXCR3-positive naive cells than in CXCR3-negative naive cells.

These receptors lack a known antigen. Material for sequencing was naive CXCR3+ CD8+ T cells from blood. Subset here: CD45RO-CCR7+CD27+CD95- naive CD8+ T cells expressing CXCR3 (TNR3+). The source of these receptors is a human donor in good health. Some clones in this sample may be carry-over from other donors' samples.

CDR3 protein: CASSKRKTSGGYNEQFF. The chain uses TRBV21-1 and TRBJ2-1; as DNA is missing, the TRBD2 call by TCRdb cannot be tested. TRBV21-1 is classified as a pseudogene. The CDR3 runs 17 residues.

V is TRBV27 and J is TRBJ2-2; lacking DNA, the TRBD2 call made by TCRdb goes unchecked. This CDR3 region has 15 residues. Germline-derived CDR1 and CDR2 are MNHEY and SMNVEV (reference sequence). The CDR3 sequence: CASSSGLGLPGELFF.

The chain recombines TRBV7-6 with TRBJ2-5; TCRdb calls TRBD2, which cannot be checked without DNA. The CDR3 is 15 amino acids. The germline V gene has CDR1 SGHVS and CDR2 FNYEAQ. The CDR3 spells CASSLDPAGGETQYF.

The chain employs TRBV7-6 and TRBJ2-7; TCRdb indicates TRBD1, and absent DNA this call remains unverified. The CDR3 covers 15 residues. Germline V gives CDR1 SGHVS, CDR2 FNYEAQ. The CDR3 here is CASGPGATGTYEQYF.

This sequence joins TRBV25-1 and TRBJ1-1; with no DNA, the TCRdb D assignment of TRBD1 cannot be verified. The germline CDR1 and CDR2 sequences are MGHDK and SYGVNS. This CDR3 is built from 15 residues. CDR3 sequence reads: CASSEWGVLNTEAFF.

The rearrangement uses TRBV28 and TRBJ2-3; TCRdb's D call, TRBD1, is unchecked because there is no DNA. CDR1 is MDHEN and CDR2 is SYDVKM in the germline V gene. The CDR3 loop spans 16 amino acids. The CDR3 reads CAIEGPRTDYTDTQYF.

The chain uses TRBV4-2 and TRBJ2-7. The CDR3 covers 11 residues. Germline values: CDR1 LGHNA, CDR2 YNFKEQ. This CDR3 is CASSFNREQYF.

This chain links TRBV29-1 with TRBJ2-5; TCRdb's D gene call, TRBD1, goes unchecked for lack of DNA. Germline-derived CDR1 and CDR2 are SQVTM and ANQGSEA. The CDR3 loop spans 15 amino acids. CDR3 residues: CSVAGGGGLVETQYF.

The J gene is TRBJ2-7, the V gene TRBV20-1. CDR3 length: 12 residues. Looked up from germline, CDR1 is DFQATT and CDR2 is SNEGSKA (reference sequence). Here the CDR3 reads CSADESPYEQYF.

The V gene is TRBV28, the J gene TRBJ2-3; TCRdb outputs TRBD1, but without DNA this stays unchecked. Looked up from germline, CDR1 is MDHEN and CDR2 is SYDVKM. The CDR3 has 16 amino acids. The CDR3: CASLGGAGDFTDTQYF.

The rearrangement joins TRBV29-1 to TRBJ2-2; TCRdb's D gene call, TRBD1, goes unchecked for lack of DNA. The CDR3 runs to 15 residues. The germline CDR1 and CDR2 sequences are SQVTM and ANQGSEA. The CDR3: CSVLGAGDNTGELFF.

The chain links TRBV7-2 to TRBJ1-5; TCRdb picks TRBD1, but there is no DNA to check that call. This CDR3 has 18 residues. The germline V gene encodes CDR1 SGHTA and CDR2 FQGNSA. The CDR3 loop is CASSRHGTPLYSNQPQHF.

The chain carries TRBV11-2 and TRBJ2-1; TCRdb designates TRBD2, a call that cannot be tested without DNA. The CDR3 has 17 amino acids. CDR1 is SGHAT, CDR2 FQNNGV, per germline. The CDR3 protein is CASSLDGLALIGWGPFF.

The V gene is TRBV12-3 or TRBV12-4, the J gene TRBJ2-1; TCRdb proposes TRBD2, but this gene call is untestable without DNA. CDR3 length equals 14 residues. The CDR3 loop reads CASRGLAGADEQFF.

This sequence joins TRBV28 and TRBJ2-6; the TCRdb D gene call, TRBD2, has no DNA to confirm it. The CDR3 is made up of 16 amino acids. Germline CDR1 is MDHEN and CDR2 is SYDVKM. The CDR3 spells CASSLLPYSGANVLTF.

V is TRBV7-9 and J is TRBJ2-5. Germline loops: CDR1 SEHNR, CDR2 FQNEAQ (reference sequence). There are 12 residues in the CDR3. The CDR3 protein is CASSPDFETQYF.

The CDR3: CASSLTGEQFF. V gene TRBV7-9 combines with J gene TRBJ2-1. Germline V gene data show CDR1 as SEHNR and CDR2 as FQNEAQ (reference sequence). The CDR3 contains 11 residues.

The chain employs TRBV27 and TRBJ1-6; TCRdb names TRBD1, which stays unverified in the absence of DNA. Germline V lookup: CDR1 MNHEY, CDR2 SMNVEV (reference sequence). This CDR3 spans 15 amino acids. The CDR3 loop reads CASSSTQGYNSPLHF.

The chain uses TRBV15 and TRBJ1-1; the TCRdb call, TRBD1, lacks DNA for checking. CDR3 length equals 15 residues. From germline, CDR1 is LNHNV and CDR2 YYDKDF (reference sequence). This chain's CDR3 is CATSRGTGRNTEAFF.

The chain couples TRBV6-1 to TRBJ1-2. The CDR3 length is 17 residues. The V gene's germline CDR1 is MNHNS and CDR2 SASEGT. The CDR3 sequence: CASSENPAGKNIYGYTF.

The V gene is TRBV29-1, the J gene TRBJ1-1; TCRdb selects TRBD1, and the lack of DNA leaves this call unchecked. The CDR3 has 14 residues. Germline CDR1 is SQVTM and CDR2 is ANQGSEA. The chain's CDR3 is CSVVGDSRNTEAFF. The full variable domain, completed using reference TRBV29-1 and TRBJ1-1, is SAVISQKPSRDICQRGTSLTIQCQVDSQVTMMFWYRQQPGQSLTLIATANQGSEATYESGFVIDKFPISRPNLTFSTLTVSNMSPEDSSIYLCSVVGDSRNTEAFFGQGTRLTVV.